The clone carrying this T cell receptor beta chain was picked up one time. The target antigen is unknown. One end of the junction is discordant with germline, which a read error may explain. These data belong to a study of cytomegalovirus exposure and HLA in healthy donors. This CDR3 has 12 residues. CDR1 and CDR2 from the germline V gene are MNHEY and SVGAGI. PCR employed 60 Vbeta and 13 Jbeta primers. The assay was immunoSEQ multiplex PCR, and TCRdb's table has in-frame clones only and misses some. The sample consists of under 200,000 clones, 70% to 90% of them appearing once. Findings and limits, study-wide: The authors confirmed in vitro that a few CMV-associated chains were specific for CMV antigens. A later analysis linked a missense variant in DCLRE1C to the trimming of TCR beta V and J genes. HLA alleles were associated with 17,000 or so TCR beta sequences in a later analysis at 0.05 false discovery rate.

J is TRBJ1-6 and V is TRBV6-5; no firm D call. Source material: PBMCs. The TCR was taken from a woman aged 30 to 39 in good health and CMV-seronegative. The CDR3 here is CASSYYNSPLHF. The CDR3 DNA reads TGTGCCAGCAGTTACTATAATTCGCCCCTCCACTTT.